This T cell receptor beta chain originates from a study of Graves' ophthalmopathy and Graves' hyperthyroidism. Across the study: Peripheral blood samples were taken at initial diagnosis, before any treatment.

With a duration under 3 months, ophthalmopathy in the donors showed moderate-to-severe activity, CAS ≥3 and NOSPECS ≥4. Study-level results: Ophthalmopathy progression was predicted with 70.59% sensitivity and 72% to 80% specificity.

Beta-chain TCR CDR3 regions were amplified from RNA transcripts. Second-round multiplex PCR came after a first-round RT-PCR that employed HTBI primers. MiXCR was run by TCRdb on the multiplex PCR reads, yielding one entry per CDR3 protein. The top ten hold approximately 43% of the sample, which has about 740,000 distinct CDR3 sequences, approximately 40% seen once. The germline CDR1 and CDR2 sequences are DFQATT and SNEGSKA (reference sequence). There are 13 residues in the CDR3. Between the trimmed V and J ends, which lost 4 bases and 4 bases, there was a span of 8 bases. This clonotype was found a few times. Its matching antigen is unknown.

The receptor was derived from an adult man with Graves' ophthalmopathy. Input material: peripheral blood. J is TRBJ1-6 and V is TRBV20-1; D remains ambiguous. The chain's CDR3 is CSAKNAYNSPLHF. DNA of the CDR3: TGCAGTGCTAAAAACGCTTATAATTCACCCCTCCACTTT.